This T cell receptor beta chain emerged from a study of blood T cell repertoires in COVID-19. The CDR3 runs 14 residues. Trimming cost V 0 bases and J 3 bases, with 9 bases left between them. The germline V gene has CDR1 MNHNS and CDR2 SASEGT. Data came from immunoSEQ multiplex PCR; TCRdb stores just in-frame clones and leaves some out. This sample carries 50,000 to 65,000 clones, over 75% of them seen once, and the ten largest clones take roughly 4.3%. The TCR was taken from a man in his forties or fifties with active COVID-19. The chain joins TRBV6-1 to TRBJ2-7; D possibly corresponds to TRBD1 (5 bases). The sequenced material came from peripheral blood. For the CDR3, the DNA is TGTGCCAGCAGTGAAGCATTCGACAGCTACGAGCAGTACTTC. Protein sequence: CASSEAFDSYEQYF.